This T cell receptor (beta chain) stems from a study of T cells in Graves' hyperthyroidism and ophthalmopathy. Amplified TCR beta CDR3 regions came from RNA transcripts. HTBI primers were employed in a first-round RT-PCR of the TCR CDR3. MiXCR was run by TCRdb on the multiplex PCR reads, yielding one entry per CDR3 protein. Of roughly 500,000 distinct CDR3 sequences detected, about 46% appear once; the ten largest clones hold about two fifths. Any patient presenting with uncontrolled infection, other autoimmune disease, pregnancy or lactation was left out. The V gene's germline CDR1 is SEHNR and CDR2 FQNEAQ (reference sequence). V was clipped by 2 bases and J by 3 bases; unmatched bases: 9. The CDR3 contains 16 residues.

The chain joins TRBV7-9 to TRBJ2-7; 8 bases map to TRBD1. Input material: peripheral blood or thyroid tissue (not recorded which). The TCR was taken from an adult woman with Graves' disease, either hyperthyroidism or ophthalmopathy (not recorded which). The chain's CDR3 is CASSLSTGQANYEQYF. DNA of the CDR3: TGTGCCAGCAGCTTATCCACGGGACAGGCTAACTACGAGCAGTACTTC.